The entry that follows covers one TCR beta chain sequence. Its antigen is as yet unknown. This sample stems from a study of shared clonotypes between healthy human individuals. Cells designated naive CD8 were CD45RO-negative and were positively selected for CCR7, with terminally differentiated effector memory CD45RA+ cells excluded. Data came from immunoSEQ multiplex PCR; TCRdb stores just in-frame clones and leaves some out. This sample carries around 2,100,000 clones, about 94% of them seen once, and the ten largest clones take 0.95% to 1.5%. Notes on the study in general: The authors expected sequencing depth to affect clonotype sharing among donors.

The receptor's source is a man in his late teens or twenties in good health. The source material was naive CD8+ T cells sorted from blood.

The CDR3 loop reads CARESENTGELFF. CDR3 in DNA: TGTGCCAGAGAGTCAGAGAACACCGGGGAGCTGTTTTTT. The chain couples TRBV2 to TRBJ2-2, with D unclear. Trimming cost V 9 bases and J 1 base, with 9 bases left between them. The CDR3 loop spans 13 amino acids. In germline, CDR1 is SNHLY, CDR2 FYNNEI.